A selection of T cell receptor beta chains follows, all from one sample in a study of blood T cells in healthy people across ages. MiXCR was run by TCRdb on the 5' RACE reads, yielding one entry per CDR3 protein. The repertoire consists of 780,000 or so distinct CDR3 sequences, with roughly 50% occurring once and the leading ten covering 41%. Sequencing was done on a sample of blood. These receptor sequences come from a man aged 80 or over in good health. The CDR3 runs from the conserved cysteine through the conserved F or W. The order of the fields is clone size, V gene, J gene, D gene, CDR3 protein, CDR3 DNA. A D gene is named only where the DNA matches it firmly. Size is stated for part of the rows, as once, few or many counts, or as a class when the clone is expanded.

-	TRBV20-1	TRBJ2-4	TRBD2	CSASSLAGGPYNEQYF	TGCAGTGCTAGTAGTCTAGCGGGAGGCCCCTACAATGAGCAGTACTTC
once	TRBV15	TRBJ2-1	-	CAASGPLSNNEQFF	TGTGCCGCCAGCGGCCCGCTCAGCAACAATGAGCAGTTCTTC
-	TRBV2	TRBJ2-4	-	CASRRPPGADKNIQYF	TGTGCCAGCAGGAGGCCCCCAGGGGCTGACAAAAACATTCAGTACTTC
-	TRBV5-5	TRBJ1-6	-	CASSLVPGSYNSPLHF	TGTGCCAGCAGCTTGGTCCCAGGGTCCTATAATTCACCCCTCCACTTT
few	TRBV20-1	TRBJ2-3	-	CSAEGSTDTQYF	TGCAGTGCTGAGGGGAGCACAGATACGCAGTATTTT
few	TRBV5-1	TRBJ2-3	TRBD2	CASSSPRAAGADTQYF	TGCGCCAGCAGCTCTCCGCGGGCAGCGGGAGCAGATACGCAGTATTTT
-	TRBV29-1	TRBJ1-3	-	CSVGFTGSGNTIYF	TGCAGCGTCGGCTTTACCGGCTCTGGAAACACCATATATTTT
-	TRBV9	TRBJ1-4	TRBD1	CASSVGGTGKTNEKLFF	TGTGCCAGCAGCGTAGGAGGGACAGGAAAAACTAATGAAAAACTGTTTTTT
-	TRBV6-5	TRBJ2-1	TRBD1	CASSYGGTGYNEQFF	TGTGCCAGCAGTTACGGCGGGACAGGGTACAATGAGCAGTTCTTT
-	TRBV10-3	TRBJ2-1	-	CTIRGDGEQFF	TGTACCATCCGGGGTGACGGTGAGCAGTTCTTC
few	TRBV27	TRBJ1-2	TRBD1	CASSRQGGDYGYTF	TGTGCCAGCAGTCGACAGGGAGGTGACTATGGCTACACCTTC
-	TRBV5-1	TRBJ1-2	-	CASSSVGLGYTF	TGCGCCAGCAGCTCGGTGGGGCTAGGCTACACCTTC
few	TRBV28	TRBJ1-2	-	CASRLTEINYGYTF	TGTGCCAGCAGGCTGACAGAAATTAACTATGGCTACACCTTC